This TCR beta chain was captured by sequencing in a study of identical twins. About this clonotype: Antigen specificity is unknown. Because the CDR3's place on the DNA is in doubt, the DNA is left out and the CDR3 is given as listed by TCRdb.

Study-level findings and limits: Interpretation of the results relied on cross-sectional statistical analysis and not on following the same donors.

Each CDR3 protein gets one entry after TCRdb re-called the 5' RACE reads with MiXCR. The table includes 500,000 to 550,000 distinct CDR3 sequences, around 22% detected once. Termini included, the CDR3 measures 15 amino acids. This same sample was also taken into another study, of yellow fever vaccine responses in identical twins.

The sample taken for sequencing was CD4+ T cells sorted from blood. This chain links TRBV23-1 with TRBJ2-2; TRBD1 reflects the table's D call only, with no check against the DNA. TRBV23-1 is treated as an ORF (open reading frame) with a function not yet certain. The TCR comes from a woman between 18 and 30 years old in good health. The CDR3 is CASTPDRGHRGAVFF.